A selection of T cell receptor beta chains follows, all from one sample in a study of T cells in Graves' hyperthyroidism and ophthalmopathy. From the multiplex PCR reads, TCRdb called clonotypes with MiXCR, one entry per CDR3 protein. The table has a few hundred thousand distinct CDR3 sequences, about 14% seen once. Sequenced input: blood. The receptors stem from a woman between 35 and 50 years old with Graves' hyperthyroidism that later progressed to Graves' ophthalmopathy. Both conserved end residues are part of each CDR3. Each record gives: clone size, J gene, D gene, V gene, CDR3 DNA, CDR3 protein. The D gene is left open where the match is weak. Part of the rows lack a size; the others show once, few, many or a class for expanded clones.

clone_size: -; j_call: TRBJ2-7; d_call: -; v_call: TRBV28; cdr3_nt: TGTGCCAGCAGTGTACCGGGGTACAGCTCCTACGAGCAGTACTTC; cdr3_aa: CASSVPGYSSYEQYF
clone_size: many; j_call: TRBJ2-1; d_call: TRBD2; v_call: TRBV19; cdr3_nt: TGTGCCAGTACAGCGGGAGCTTATGAGCAGTTCTTC; cdr3_aa: CASTAGAYEQFF
clone_size: many; j_call: TRBJ1-6; d_call: -; v_call: TRBV20-1; cdr3_nt: TGCAGTGCTAGAGACACTGATAATTCACCCCTCCACTTT; cdr3_aa: CSARDTDNSPLHF
clone_size: many; j_call: TRBJ2-7; d_call: -; v_call: TRBV24-1; cdr3_nt: TGTGCCACCCAAGCTCAGGGAGCACCTTCCTACGAGCAGTACTTC; cdr3_aa: CATQAQGAPSYEQYF
clone_size: many; j_call: TRBJ2-3; d_call: -; v_call: TRBV24-1; cdr3_nt: TGTGCCACCAGTGATTTCTCCAGGTACGGAGTCGCAGATACGCAGTATTTT; cdr3_aa: CATSDFSRYGVADTQYF
clone_size: many; j_call: TRBJ2-4; d_call: -; v_call: TRBV5-5; cdr3_nt: TGTGCCAGCAGCTTGGCCGGAGGAATGAGGAACATTCAGTACTTC; cdr3_aa: CASSLAGGMRNIQYF
clone_size: -; j_call: TRBJ2-7; d_call: -; v_call: TRBV28; cdr3_nt: TGTGCCAGCAGGAAGGGGGTAGCCCACGAGCAGTACTTC; cdr3_aa: CASRKGVAHEQYF
clone_size: many; j_call: TRBJ2-2; d_call: TRBD2; v_call: TRBV7-3; cdr3_nt: TGTGCCAGCAGCTTAAAATTTTGGCCGAGCGGGAGTAACACCGGGGAGCTGTTTTTT; cdr3_aa: CASSLKFWPSGSNTGELFF
clone_size: many; j_call: TRBJ1-1; d_call: -; v_call: TRBV7-8; cdr3_nt: TGTGCCAGCAGCTTAAATTTTGGATGGGGCAGGGGCACTGAAGCTTTCTTT; cdr3_aa: CASSLNFGWGRGTEAFF
clone_size: -; j_call: TRBJ2-4; d_call: TRBD2; v_call: TRBV30; cdr3_nt: TGTGCCTGGAGCGGGACTAGCGGGCACCCGAGCAAAAACATTCAGTACTTC; cdr3_aa: CAWSGTSGHPSKNIQYF
clone_size: once; j_call: TRBJ2-2; d_call: TRBD1; v_call: TRBV28; cdr3_nt: TGTGCCAGCAGTGACGCGACAGGGTCCACCGGGGAGCTGTTTTTT; cdr3_aa: CASSDATGSTGELFF
clone_size: many; j_call: TRBJ2-5; d_call: -; v_call: TRBV5-1; cdr3_nt: TGCGCCAGCAGCTTGGGGCAGGCCCGGGGAGAGACCCAGTACTTC; cdr3_aa: CASSLGQARGETQYF
clone_size: many; j_call: TRBJ2-4; d_call: -; v_call: TRBV5-5; cdr3_nt: TGTGCCAGCATCGACAGGACGGACATTCAGTACTTC; cdr3_aa: CASIDRTDIQYF
clone_size: -; j_call: TRBJ2-1; d_call: -; v_call: TRBV25-1; cdr3_nt: TGTGCCAGCAGTGCACACAATGAGCAGTTCTTC; cdr3_aa: CASSAHNEQFF
clone_size: -; j_call: TRBJ2-2; d_call: TRBD2; v_call: TRBV12-3/TRBV12-4; cdr3_nt: TGTGCCAGCAGTTTATCAGGGCTAGCGGGAGGTACCGGGGAGCTGTTTTTT; cdr3_aa: CASSLSGLAGGTGELFF
clone_size: many; j_call: TRBJ1-1; d_call: -; v_call: TRBV3-1; cdr3_nt: TGTGCCAGCAGCCAAGACGGGGTACCCCGATGGGCTTTCTTT; cdr3_aa: CASSQDGVPRWAFF
clone_size: -; j_call: TRBJ2-3; d_call: -; v_call: TRBV4-1; cdr3_nt: TGCGCCAGCAGCCAAGATCCGGGGCGGGCAGATACGCAGTATTTT; cdr3_aa: CASSQDPGRADTQYF
clone_size: many; j_call: TRBJ2-1; d_call: -; v_call: TRBV28; cdr3_nt: TGTGCCAGCAGTCCGCTGGCCGGGAGTTACAATGAGCAGTTCTTC; cdr3_aa: CASSPLAGSYNEQFF
clone_size: many; j_call: TRBJ2-7; d_call: -; v_call: TRBV11-3; cdr3_nt: TGTGCCAGCAGCTTAGACGTTAGTCGCGAGCAGTACTTC; cdr3_aa: CASSLDVSREQYF
clone_size: few; j_call: TRBJ1-1; d_call: -; v_call: TRBV14; cdr3_nt: TGTGCCAGCAGCCAATCCTTAGGGGGGACCACTGAAGCTTTCTTT; cdr3_aa: CASSQSLGGTTEAFF
clone_size: -; j_call: TRBJ2-3; d_call: -; v_call: TRBV3-1; cdr3_nt: TGTGCCAGCAGCCAAGCGATTTGGGGGAGCACAGATACGCAGTATTTT; cdr3_aa: CASSQAIWGSTDTQYF
clone_size: many; j_call: TRBJ2-4; d_call: TRBD1; v_call: TRBV6-1; cdr3_nt: TGTGCCAGCAGTTCCCAAGCAGGGGGCTCCAAAAACATTCAGTACTTC; cdr3_aa: CASSSQAGGSKNIQYF
clone_size: many; j_call: TRBJ1-6; d_call: -; v_call: TRBV3-1; cdr3_nt: TGTGCCAGCAGCCAATCGGGTCTCAATAATTCACCCCTCCACTTT; cdr3_aa: CASSQSGLNNSPLHF
clone_size: few; j_call: TRBJ2-3; d_call: -; v_call: TRBV6-5; cdr3_nt: TGTGCCAGCAGTTACTCAACCGGGACCCCAGATACGCAGTATTTT; cdr3_aa: CASSYSTGTPDTQYF
clone_size: many; j_call: TRBJ2-7; d_call: -; v_call: TRBV29-1; cdr3_nt: TGCAGCGTTCTAGCGAGCTCCTACGAGCAGTACTTC; cdr3_aa: CSVLASSYEQYF
clone_size: many; j_call: TRBJ2-1; d_call: TRBD2; v_call: TRBV5-1; cdr3_nt: TGCGCCAGCAGCGACGGACTAGCGGACTACAATGAGCAGTTCTTC; cdr3_aa: CASSDGLADYNEQFF